This TCR beta chain appears in the sequencing data of a study of radiation and T cells in renal cell carcinoma. Worth noting for this clone: The antigen is unknown.

General study findings and limits: From baseline, blood top tumor clonotypes peaked at 2 weeks post-radiation. Baseline intratumoral clonotype presence is unknown without pretreatment biopsies.

Sequenced by immunoSEQ multiplex PCR; TCRdb stores in-frame clones only, minus some. The data show 150,000 or so clones, about 91% seen once. Germline V lookup: CDR1 MNHNS, CDR2 SASEGT. This CDR3 has 14 residues. The trim removed 8 bases at V and 3 bases at J, leaving 8 bases unmatched. Specified time point: blood 2 weeks post-SBRT. Indicated treatment: 15 Gy SBRT to primary tumor, nephrectomy 4 weeks later. Blood was sampled at baseline, 2 weeks and 4 weeks after SBRT. This renal cell carcinoma was of the clear cell type. The source was blood, collected from a patient whose treatment included radiotherapy and nephrectomy. The source of this sequence is a woman aged 45-59 years with renal cell carcinoma. The rearrangement joins TRBV6-1 to TRBJ2-3; 7 nucleotides align to TRBD2. Here the CDR3 DNA reads TGTGCCAGCGGGGGGGTCCTCTGGACAGATACGCAGTATTTT. Encoded protein: CASGGVLWTDTQYF.